One and the same sample provided the 32 T cell receptor beta chains below, sequenced in a study of cytomegalovirus exposure and HLA in healthy donors. Primers included in the PCR were 60 Vbeta and 13 Jbeta primers. Sequencing was performed with immunoSEQ multiplex PCR; in TCRdb, only in-frame clones are kept and a portion is missing. The sample carries some 130,000 clones, 66% recorded once. The sample comprised PBMCs. The source of these receptors is a human donor in good health.

This clone has just a few counts. The chain carries TRBV6-5 and TRBJ1-2; no reliable D call. Trimming pared 6 bases from V and 4 bases from J, leaving 18 bases between. The germline V gene has CDR1 MNHEY and CDR2 SVGAGI. CDR3 length: 15 residues. CDR3 loop: CASSQRRTGSYGYTF. CDR3 nucleotide sequence: TGTGCCAGCAGCCAGCGACGGACGGGGAGCTATGGCTACACCTTC.

The V call is TRBV9, the J call TRBJ2-7, with 12 bases matching TRBD2. The CDR3 has 17 residues. V lost 4 bases to trimming and J lost 5 bases; unmatched junction nucleotides: 13. Per germline, CDR1 SGDLS and CDR2 YYNGEE. In DNA, the CDR3 is TGTGCCAGCAGCACTTCTAGCGGGAGGGCCCTCGGGGACGAGCAGTACTTC. Amino acids: CASSTSSGRALGDEQYF.

The chain has TRBV2 and TRBJ2-7; perhaps TRBD1 as D (5 bases). Germline V gives CDR1 SNHLY, CDR2 FYNNEI. V dropped 5 bases and J dropped 3 bases, with 17 bases sitting between them. This CDR3 has 15 amino acids. CDR3 residues: CASSPRWGEYYEQYF. The CDR3 nucleotides read TGTGCCAGCAGTCCACGATGGGGCGAATACTACGAGCAGTACTTC.

This clone has just a few counts. The gene calls are TRBV6-1 and TRBJ1-1; perhaps TRBD1 as D (6 bases). The ends were cut back, 6 bases at V and 6 bases at J, with 17 bases in the middle. The CDR3 is 14 residues long. CDR1 is MNHNS, CDR2 SASEGT, per germline. CDR3 nucleotide sequence: TGTGCCAGCAGAGGACAGATGGTCATCGCTGAAGCTTTCTTT. Translating it yields CASRGQMVIAEAFF.

CDR3 loop: CASSYSSTGDQPQHF. Here the CDR3 DNA reads TGTGCCAGCAGTTACTCGTCGACAGGGGATCAGCCCCAGCATTTT. The chain carries TRBV6-6 and TRBJ1-5; 8 nucleotides match TRBD1. Germline lookup yields CDR1 MNHNY and CDR2 SVGAGI (reference sequence). The trim removed 0 bases at V and 5 bases at J, leaving 3 bases unmatched. The CDR3 is made up of 15 amino acids.

The chain carries TRBV7-2 and TRBJ2-3; D call uncertain. From germline, CDR1 is SGHTA and CDR2 FQGNSA. CDR3 length equals 14 residues. Trimming stripped 0 bases from V and 6 bases from J, with 10 bases between. The CDR3 protein is CASSLANSLDTQYF. DNA for the CDR3: TGTGCCAGCAGCTTAGCGAATAGTTTGGATACGCAGTATTTT. The variable domain in full, with the rest retrieved from reference TRBV7-2 and TRBJ2-3, is GAGVSQSPSNKVTEKGKDVELRCDPISGHTALYWYRQSLGQGLEFLIYFQGNSAPDKSGLPSDRFSAERTGGSVSTLTIQRTQQEDSAVYLCASSLANSLDTQYFGPGTRLTVL.

The chain uses TRBV11-2 and TRBJ2-6; D gene unclear. There are 16 residues in the CDR3. The germline V and J ends were trimmed by 1 base and 4 bases, with 11 bases remaining between them. CDR1 SGHAT and CDR2 FQNNGV come from the germline V gene. CDR3 loop: CASSLVVRVGANVLTF. The CDR3 coding sequence is TGTGCCAGCAGCTTAGTTGTTCGAGTGGGGGCCAACGTCCTGACTTTC.

The chain uses TRBV11-3 and TRBJ2-3, with 8 bases fitting TRBD2. The CDR3 is 15 amino acids. Trimming removed 1 base from V and 1 base from J; junction bases left unmatched: 1. Germline values: CDR1 SGHNT, CDR2 YENEEA. The DNA of the CDR3 is TGTGCCAGCAGCTTAGTTAGCGGGGGCACAGATACGCAGTATTTT. The encoded protein is CASSLVSGGTDTQYF.

This chain uses TRBV6-1 with TRBJ2-7; 8 nucleotides match TRBD2. The J segment lost 6 bases and the V segment lost 1 base, leaving 2 bases of the junction unmatched. The CDR3 has 13 amino acids. Germline V gene lookup returns CDR1 MNHNS and CDR2 SASEGT. The CDR3, as DNA: TGTGCCAGCAGTGAAGGACTAGCGTTCGAGCAGTACTTC. Translated, it gives CASSEGLAFEQYF.

In its sample, this clone was seen once. The chain recombines TRBV29-1 with TRBJ2-1, with TRBD2 identical over 7 bases. This CDR3 spans 15 amino acids. CDR1 is SQVTM and CDR2 is ANQGSEA in the germline V gene. V was pared by 7 bases and J by 8 bases, with 17 bases of the junction left unmatched. In DNA, the CDR3 is TGCAGCGCTTTAACCGGGACTACAATGGGGGATGAGCAGTTCTTC. Its translation is CSALTGTTMGDEQFF.

The table lists this clone with a few counts. Written as DNA, the CDR3 is TGCGCCAGCAGTCCAGGGGGTATGGGGGATTCACCCCTCCACTTT. Amino acid sequence: CASSPGGMGDSPLHF. The J gene is TRBJ1-6, the V gene TRBV10-2; 7 positions agree with TRBD1. The CDR3 has 15 amino acids. CDR1 WSHSY and CDR2 SAAADI come from the germline V gene. With 5 bases clipped from V and 8 bases from J, the junction kept 9 bases outside the gene matches.

The chain combines TRBV11-2 with TRBJ2-3, with a tentative D call TRBD2 (5 bases). V was clipped by 1 base and J by 5 bases, with 16 bases between them. The V gene's germline CDR1 is SGHAT and CDR2 FQNNGV. The CDR3 contains 16 residues. The CDR3 protein is CASSLGWTAPQDTQYF. The CDR3 DNA follows: TGTGCCAGCAGCTTAGGGTGGACTGCTCCCCAAGATACGCAGTATTTT.

The CDR3 bases are TGTGCCAGCAGTTTCAGGAGGGACAGGGGTACAGATGAGCAGTTCTTC. Its translation is CASSFRRDRGTDEQFF. This sequence joins TRBV28 and TRBJ2-1; TRBD1 aligns across 10 bases. CDR1 and CDR2 (germline): MDHEN, SYDVKM. This CDR3 has 16 residues. After removal of 3 bases from V and 8 bases from J, the junction contained 10 bases not matched to a gene. Using reference TRBV28 and TRBJ2-1 for the parts outside the CDR3, the full variable domain is DVKVTQSSRYLVKRTGEKVFLECVQDMDHENMFWYRQDPGLGLRLIYFSYDVKMKEKGDIPEGYSVSREKKERFSLILESASTNQTSMYLCASSFRRDRGTDEQFFGPGTRLTVL.

The V and J genes are TRBV15 and TRBJ2-1; tentatively, D is TRBD2 (6 bases). Deletions cut 4 bases from V and 9 bases from J, with 22 bases between. The CDR3 has 16 residues. CDR1 and CDR2 (germline): LNHNV, YYDKDF (reference sequence). This CDR3 is CATSIGPGLQPGEQFF. CDR3 bases: TGTGCCACCAGCATAGGCCCGGGACTCCAGCCAGGTGAGCAGTTCTTC. Using reference TRBV15 and TRBJ2-1 for the parts outside the CDR3, the full variable domain is DAMVIQNPRYQVTQFGKPVTLSCSQTLNHNVMYWYQQKSSQAPKLLFHYYDKDFNNEADTPDNFQSRRPNTSFCFLDIRSPGLGDTAMYLCATSIGPGLQPGEQFFGPGTRLTVL.

J is TRBJ1-1 and V is TRBV28; tentatively, D is TRBD1 (6 bases). Germline CDR1 is MDHEN and CDR2 is SYDVKM. This CDR3 has 15 residues. V was pared by 6 bases and J by 4 bases, with 18 bases between. The CDR3 bases are TGTGCCAGCAGCAGTCCCGGGACATCCTCCACTGAAGCTTTCTTT. Encoded protein: CASSSPGTSSTEAFF. The whole variable domain, remainder taken from reference TRBV28 and TRBJ1-1, is DVKVTQSSRYLVKRTGEKVFLECVQDMDHENMFWYRQDPGLGLRLIYFSYDVKMKEKGDIPEGYSVSREKKERFSLILESASTNQTSMYLCASSSPGTSSTEAFFGQGTRLTVV.

The chain is built from TRBV5-1 and TRBJ2-1; D is perhaps TRBD2 (5 bases). CDR1 is SGHRS and CDR2 is YFSETQ in the germline V gene. This CDR3 has 17 amino acids. V lost 4 bases, J lost 0 bases, and 17 bases lay in between. This CDR3 is CASSQLRASFSYNEQFF. DNA for the CDR3: TGCGCCAGCAGCCAACTCCGGGCTAGCTTCTCCTACAATGAGCAGTTCTTC.

The chain recombines TRBV11-3 with TRBJ2-7, with 7 bases that match TRBD1. The V and J ends lost 6 bases and 5 bases, in that order; junction bases with no gene match: 7. CDR3 length equals 13 residues. Germline V gene sequence: CDR1 SGHNT, CDR2 YENEEA. The CDR3 sequence: CASSLGQFDEQYF. In nucleotides, the CDR3 is TGTGCCAGCAGTTTGGGACAGTTCGACGAGCAGTACTTC. The variable domain in full, completed from reference TRBV11-3 and TRBJ2-7, reads EAGVVQSPRYKIIEKKQPVAFWCNPISGHNTLYWYLQNLGQGPELLIRYENEEAVDDSQLPKDRFSAERLKGVDSTLKIQPAELGDSAVYLCASSLGQFDEQYFGPGTRLTVT.

This rearrangement joins TRBV5-6 to TRBJ1-5, with 8 bases that match TRBD1. J lost 7 bases, V lost 3 bases, and 9 bases had no gene match. Germline V gene sequence: CDR1 SGHDT, CDR2 YYEEEE. The CDR3 loop spans 15 amino acids. CDR3 in DNA: TGTGCCAGCAGCTCGACTCAGGGGGCGGGCCAGCCCCAGCATTTT. Protein product: CASSSTQGAGQPQHF.

V is TRBV6-4 and J is TRBJ2-2; D gene uncertain. CDR1 and CDR2 (germline): MRHNA, SNTAGT. V was cut by 2 bases and J by 3 bases, with 4 bases left in between. The CDR3 sequence is 13 residues long. CDR3 amino acids: CASSDRDTGELFF. Written as DNA, the CDR3 is TGTGCCAGCAGTGACCGGGACACCGGGGAGCTGTTTTTT.

J is TRBJ2-3 and V is TRBV4-2, with TRBD1 matching over 9 bases. The junction had 9 bases not matched to a gene; V was cut back by 0 bases and J by 5 bases. The CDR3 runs to 17 residues. The germline V gene encodes CDR1 LGHNA and CDR2 YNFKEQ. The CDR3 region is CASSQDWGTGSGDTQYF. The CDR3 region has the DNA TGTGCCAGCAGCCAAGATTGGGGGACAGGGTCGGGAGATACGCAGTATTTT.

The chain joins TRBV2 to TRBJ2-7, with 9 bases lining up with TRBD1. Germline V gene lookup returns CDR1 SNHLY and CDR2 FYNNEI. The CDR3 runs to 13 residues. The ends lost 5 bases at V and 3 bases at J; junction bases unmatched: 2. CDR3 in DNA: TGTGCCAGCAGTTGGACAGGGGACTACGAGCAGTACTTC. Translation gives CASSWTGDYEQYF.

This clone was found a few times. The rearrangement joins TRBV7-3 to TRBJ2-1; D may be TRBD2 (6 bases). V was trimmed by 5 bases and J by 7 bases, leaving 18 bases between them. Germline CDR1 SGHTA, CDR2 FQGTGA. CDR3 length: 15 amino acids. The CDR3, as DNA: TGTGCCAGCAGCAACCCGGGACTGGACCCAAATGAGCAGTTCTTC. This sequence encodes CASSNPGLDPNEQFF. Based on the CDR3 plus reference TRBV7-3 and TRBJ2-1, the full variable domain is GAGVSQTPSNKVTEKGKYVELRCDPISGHTALYWYRQSLGQGPEFLIYFQGTGAADDSGLPNDRFFAVRPEGSVSTLKIQRTERGDSAVYLCASSNPGLDPNEQFFGPGTRLTVL.

This chain uses TRBV9 with TRBJ2-7, with D perhaps matching TRBD2 (6 bases). The CDR3 extends over 13 amino acids. Trimming shortened V by 1 base and J by 4 bases, and 9 bases separated the two germline ends. The germline CDR1 and CDR2 sequences are SGDLS and YYNGEE. Here the CDR3 DNA reads TGTGCCAGCAGCGTACTGGAGGGGTACGAGCAGTACTTC. It encodes CASSVLEGYEQYF.

V is TRBV5-1 and J is TRBJ1-2; the D is unclear. Between the trimmed V and J ends, which lost 0 bases and 8 bases, there was a span of 17 bases. CDR1 SGHRS and CDR2 YFSETQ come from the germline V gene. This CDR3 spans 15 amino acids. The CDR3 bases are TGCGCCAGCAGCTTGGTGGTCGGTCCCCAGCGCGGCTACACCTTC. As protein: CASSLVVGPQRGYTF.

This chain connects TRBV7-2 to TRBJ2-2; TRBD2 matches 10 bases. Trimming took 1 base from V and 0 from J; bases not matched to a gene: 5. Per germline, CDR1 SGHTA and CDR2 FQGNSA. There are 18 residues in the CDR3. The CDR3 reads CASSLDVLAGANTGELFF. The CDR3 region has the DNA TGTGCCAGCAGCTTAGACGTCCTAGCGGGAGCGAACACCGGGGAGCTGTTTTTT.

This sequence joins TRBV5-1 and TRBJ2-3; D is unresolved. The germline V gene has CDR1 SGHRS and CDR2 YFSETQ. V shed 3 bases and J shed 2 bases, with 10 bases lying between them. The CDR3 runs 14 residues. Here the CDR3 DNA reads TGCGCCAGCAGCTCGTCAGCGTACACAGATACGCAGTATTTT. This translates into CASSSSAYTDTQYF.

This chain connects TRBV5-4 to TRBJ2-5, with D possibly matching TRBD2 (6 bases). Trimming took off 4 bases at V and 5 bases at J, with 15 bases between the two ends. CDR1 and CDR2 from the germline V gene are SGHNT and YYREEE (reference sequence). The CDR3 totals 14 residues. The CDR3 DNA follows: TGTGCCAGCAGCCCGGGTGGGGGGATGGAGACCCAGTACTTC. This encodes CASSPGGGMETQYF. The whole variable domain, remainder taken from reference TRBV5-4 and TRBJ2-5, is ETGVTQSPTHLIKTRGQQVTLRCSSQSGHNTVSWYQQALGQGPQFIFQYYREEENGRGNFPPRFSGLQFPNYSSELNVNALELDDSALYLCASSPGGGMETQYFGPGTRLLVL.

The CDR3 DNA sequence: TGTGCCAGCAGCTTCGGGAGCACAGATACGCAGTATTTT. As protein: CASSFGSTDTQYF. V gene TRBV11-2 combines with J gene TRBJ2-3, with D hard to call. The V end was cut by 3 bases, the J end by 0 bases, with 4 bases between. Germline CDR1 and CDR2: SGHAT and FQNNGV. The CDR3 consists of 13 residues.

This sequence joins TRBV29-1 and TRBJ2-1; weak D call: TRBD1 (6 bases). The germline V and J ends were trimmed by 3 bases and 3 bases, with 12 bases remaining between them. The CDR3 covers 14 residues. Per the germline V gene, CDR1 is SQVTM and CDR2 is ANQGSEA. The CDR3 DNA reads TGCAGCGTTGATATGGGGGCTGGCTACAATGAGCAGTTCTTC. Its protein product is CSVDMGAGYNEQFF.

The chain links TRBV6-1 to TRBJ2-3; 9 nucleotides agree with TRBD1. From germline, CDR1 is MNHNS and CDR2 SASEGT. Trimming took 1 base from V and 4 from J; bases not matched to a gene: 3. This CDR3 is 15 amino acids long. Written as DNA, the CDR3 is TGTGCCAGCAGTGAAGGGGACAGGGACCCAGATACGCAGTATTTT. It encodes CASSEGDRDPDTQYF.

This sequence joins TRBV7-9 and TRBJ2-7; 9 bases are a match to TRBD1. V shed 3 bases, J shed 3 bases, and the junction held 3 bases outside the gene matches. From germline, CDR1 is SEHNR and CDR2 FQNEAQ (reference sequence). This CDR3 has 14 residues. The DNA for the CDR3 is TGTGCCAGCAGCTTGAACAGGGGGCGCTACGAGCAGTACTTC. It encodes CASSLNRGRYEQYF.

This clone showed up just once. This chain connects TRBV4-3 to TRBJ2-3; a weak D match, TRBD2 (6 bases). The CDR3 is 15 residues long. V dropped 4 bases and J dropped 6 bases, with 17 bases sitting between them. CDR1 is LGHNA, CDR2 YSLEER, per germline. As DNA, the CDR3 is TGCGCCAGCAGCCCCGGGCGGGGCCGGCGGGATACGCAGTATTTT. It encodes CASSPGRGRRDTQYF.